Below, 3 T cell receptor beta chains from the same sample are listed, as sequenced in a study of cytomegalovirus exposure and HLA in healthy donors. Both 60 Vbeta primers and 13 Jbeta primers went into the PCR. Data came from immunoSEQ multiplex PCR; TCRdb stores just in-frame clones and leaves some out. Of approximately 110,000 clones listed, 65% to 80% are singletons. The sample taken for sequencing was PBMCs. These receptors all come from a woman aged 55-70 years in good health and CMV-seropositive.

The chain is built from TRBV5-6 and TRBJ2-3, with 9 bases that match TRBD2. Germline values: CDR1 SGHDT, CDR2 YYEEEE. This CDR3 is 16 amino acids long. V trimming: 0 bases; J trimming: 2 bases; junction bases outside the gene matches: 4. CDR3 amino acids: CASSLVIAGATDTQYF. In DNA, the CDR3 is TGTGCCAGCAGCTTGGTAATAGCGGGGGCCACAGATACGCAGTATTTT.

The sample holds one count of this clone. The CDR3 sequence: CASNTHPEGTRVSDTQYF. The CDR3 DNA sequence: TGTGCCAGCAACACCCATCCTGAGGGGACTAGGGTTTCAGATACGCAGTATTTT. V usage is TRBV9 and J usage is TRBJ2-3, with 8 bases fitting TRBD2. This CDR3 has 18 residues. The germline V gene encodes CDR1 SGDLS and CDR2 YYNGEE. Losses at the gene ends were 6 bases for V and 4 bases for J; bases not matched to a gene: 19.

CDR3 sequence reads: CASSLVVSREGGYTF. Here the CDR3 DNA reads TGTGCCAGCAGCTTAGTTGTGTCCAGAGAGGGAGGCTACACCTTC. This chain uses TRBV7-2 with TRBJ1-2; no clear D. CDR1 is SGHTA, CDR2 FQGNSA, per germline. This CDR3 contains 15 residues. Between the trimmed V and J ends, which lost 1 base and 8 bases, there was a span of 17 bases.